A single sample gave rise to the 12 T cell receptor beta chains below, sequenced in a study of shared clonotypes between healthy human individuals. Clones were read by immunoSEQ multiplex PCR, and TCRdb kept only the in-frame ones, dropping some. The table includes approximately 1,500,000 clones, about 98% detected once. Sequencing was carried out using naive CD4+ T cells sorted from blood. Sample subset: CD45RA+ positively selected. These receptors came from a man aged 30-40 years in good health.

This chain uses TRBV5-1 with TRBJ2-7, with 10 nucleotides matching TRBD2. J was trimmed by 3 bases and V by 7 bases; bases with no gene match: 7. The CDR3 is made up of 14 amino acids. The germline V gene has CDR1 SGHRS and CDR2 YFSETQ. CDR3 coding DNA: TGCGCCAGCGGTCTTCTAGCGGGAGACTACGAGCAGTACTTC. Translation: CASGLLAGDYEQYF.

This chain uses TRBV11-2 with TRBJ2-7; D is perhaps TRBD1 or TRBD2 (5 bases each). The germline V and J ends were trimmed by 0 bases and 5 bases, with 26 bases remaining between them. The CDR3 contains 19 residues. Per germline, CDR1 SGHAT and CDR2 FQNNGV. CDR3 sequence reads: CASSLDRGVGYEISNEQYF. The CDR3 DNA sequence: TGTGCCAGCAGCTTAGATCGAGGGGTAGGGTACGAGATTTCTAACGAGCAGTACTTC.

The chain joins TRBV5-5 to TRBJ2-1, with unresolved D. Trimming removed 6 bases at V and 2 bases at J, with 12 bases between. The CDR3 spans 14 residues. Germline V gene data show CDR1 as SGHKS and CDR2 as YYEKEE (reference sequence). CDR3 in DNA: TGTGCCAGCAACCCGGCCTCGGCCTACAATGAGCAGTTCTTC. Protein product: CASNPASAYNEQFF.

The chain couples TRBV19 to TRBJ1-5; D remains ambiguous. Germline V CDR1 and CDR2: LNHDA, SQIVND (reference sequence). Between the trimmed V and J ends, which lost 5 bases and 6 bases, there was a span of 8 bases. The CDR3 covers 12 residues. The CDR3 loop reads CASSLRGQPQHF. The CDR3 region has the DNA TGTGCCAGTAGTTTGAGAGGTCAGCCCCAGCATTTT.

The gene calls are TRBV5-1 and TRBJ2-1; 9 bases align to TRBD2. J was trimmed by 5 bases and V by 4 bases; bases with no gene match: 19. The CDR3 consists of 19 residues. Germline CDR1 and CDR2: SGHRS and YFSETQ. CDR3 in DNA: TGCGCCAGCAGCGTTGGCCAGGGGGTAGCGGGAGAATCTAACAATGAGCAGTTCTTC. It specifies CASSVGQGVAGESNNEQFF.

As for this clone: Other DNA sequences from this sample encode an identical CDR3 as well. The chain employs TRBV6-6 and TRBJ1-1, with a weak D call TRBD1 (5 bases). V lost 2 bases to trimming and J lost 2 bases, with 6 bases between them. Germline CDR1 MNHNY, CDR2 SVGAGI (reference sequence). The CDR3 extends over 13 amino acids. CDR3 sequence (DNA): TGTGCCAGCAGTTACGGGGGTAACACTGAAGCTTTCTTT. Translated: CASSYGGNTEAFF.

The genes are TRBV5-1 and TRBJ2-7; D might be TRBD2 (6 bases). Trimming cost V 2 bases and J 5 bases, with 14 bases left between them. Germline values: CDR1 SGHRS, CDR2 YFSETQ. The CDR3 sequence is 14 residues long. CDR3 DNA sequence: TGCGCCAGCAGCTTTGTCTCGGGGGTCGACGAGCAGTACTTC. Protein: CASSFVSGVDEQYF.

The gene calls are TRBV19 and TRBJ2-7; 8 nucleotides line up with TRBD2. In germline, CDR1 is LNHDA, CDR2 SQIVND (reference sequence). There are 15 residues in the CDR3. V shed 6 bases and J 6 bases; nucleotides not matched to a gene: 13. The CDR3 spells CASSPRVAGPTEQYF. In DNA form, the CDR3 reads TGTGCCAGTAGCCCTAGGGTAGCGGGACCCACCGAGCAGTACTTC. Supplemented by reference TRBV19 and TRBJ2-7, the full variable domain reads DGGITQSPKYLFRKEGQNVTLSCEQNLNHDAMYWYRQDPGQGLRLIYYSQIVNDFQKGDIAEGYSVSREKKESFPLTVTSAQKNPTAFYLCASSPRVAGPTEQYFGPGTRLTVT.

The V and J genes are TRBV28 and TRBJ2-1, with D perhaps TRBD2 (6 bases). V gave up 1 base and J gave up 5 bases, with 21 bases separating them. The CDR3 loop spans 18 amino acids. Per the germline V gene, CDR1 is MDHEN and CDR2 is SYDVKM. The CDR3, as DNA: TGTGCCAGCAGTTTATTGGTGGGGAGGTTGGGGCTGGACAATGAGCAGTTCTTC. Residues: CASSLLVGRLGLDNEQFF.

As to this clone: The junction shows a germline mismatch at one end, possibly a read error. This chain connects TRBV6-4 to TRBJ1-1; D is uncertain. The CDR3 covers 13 residues. Per germline, CDR1 MRHNA and CDR2 SNTAGT. The CDR3 DNA is TGTGCCAGCAGCAAGACGGGGAACGCTGAAGCTTTCTTT. Its translation is CASSKTGNAEAFF.

This chain uses TRBV4-1 with TRBJ1-3; no clear D. Germline-derived CDR1 and CDR2 are MGHRA and YSYEKL. V gave up 9 bases and J gave up 0 bases, with 9 bases separating them. This CDR3 is 13 amino acids long. CDR3 sequence reads: CARIRRSGNTIYF. CDR3 nucleotides: TGCGCCAGAATCCGACGCTCTGGAAACACCATATATTTT.

In regard to this clone: The junction and the germline gene differ at one end; a read error may be behind it. The V call is TRBV7-6, the J call TRBJ2-2; D perhaps matches TRBD2 (6 bases). CDR1 and CDR2 (germline): SGHVS, FNYEAQ. The CDR3 has 12 amino acids. The CDR3 spells CASRLAAGELFF. The CDR3 bases are TGTGCCAGCAGATTAGCGGCCGGGGAGCTGTTTTTT.